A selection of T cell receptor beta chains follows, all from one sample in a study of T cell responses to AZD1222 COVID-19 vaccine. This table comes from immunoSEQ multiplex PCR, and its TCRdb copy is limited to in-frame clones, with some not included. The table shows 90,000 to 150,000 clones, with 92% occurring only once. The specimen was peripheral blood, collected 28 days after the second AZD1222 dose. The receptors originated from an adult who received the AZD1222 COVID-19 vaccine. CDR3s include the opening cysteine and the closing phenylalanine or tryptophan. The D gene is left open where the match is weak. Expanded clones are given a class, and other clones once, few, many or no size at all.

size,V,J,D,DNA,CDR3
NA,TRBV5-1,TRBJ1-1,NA,TGCGCCAGCAGCTACGATGGGGCAATGAACACTGAAGCTTTCTTT,CASSYDGAMNTEAFF
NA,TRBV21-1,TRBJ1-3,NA,TGTGCCAGCAGCAGGGGGACAGGGGGCTCTGGAAACACCATATATTTT,CASSRGTGGSGNTIYF
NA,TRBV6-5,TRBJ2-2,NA,TGTGCCAGTAACAGAGGGTACACCGGGGAGCTGTTTTTT,CASNRGYTGELFF
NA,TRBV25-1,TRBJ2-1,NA,TGTGCCAGCAGTTCCCGGGGCGCAAATGAGCAGTTCTTC,CASSSRGANEQFF
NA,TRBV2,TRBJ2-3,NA,TGTGCCAGCGCCAGGGACACTCGAGATACGCAGTATTTT,CASARDTRDTQYF
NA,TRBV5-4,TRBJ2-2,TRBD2,TGTGCCAGCAGCTTGTGGCGGGAGAGGAGCGGGGAGCTGTTTTTT,CASSLWRERSGELFF
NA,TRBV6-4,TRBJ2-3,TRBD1,TGTGCCAGCCGCCGACAGGGTGTGGCCACAGATACGCAGTATTTT,CASRRQGVATDTQYF
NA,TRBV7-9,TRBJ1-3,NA,TGTGCCAGCAGCACGACAGACCGGCGGGTCTCTGGAAACACCATATATTTT,CASSTTDRRVSGNTIYF
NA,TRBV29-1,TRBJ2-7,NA,TGCAGCGTGCCGAGCGGAGGGGAGTCCTACGAGCAGTACTTC,CSVPSGGESYEQYF
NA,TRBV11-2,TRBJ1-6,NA,TGTGCCAGCCGAGTGCCGGGTTCACCCCTCCACTTT,CASRVPGSPLHF
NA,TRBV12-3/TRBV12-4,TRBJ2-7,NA,TGTGCCAGCAGTTTAGGGCCTACCTACGAGCAGTACTTC,CASSLGPTYEQYF
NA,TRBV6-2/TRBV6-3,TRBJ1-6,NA,TGTGCCAGCAGTCGTCAACAGGGTGGTATCGTTTCACCCCTCCACTTT,CASSRQQGGIVSPLHF
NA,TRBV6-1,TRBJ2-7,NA,TGTGCCACTAAGCCCTCCGGGGGAGCCTACGAGCAGTACTTC,CATKPSGGAYEQYF
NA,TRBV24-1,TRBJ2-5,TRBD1,TGTGCCACCAGTCCGTCCAGCAGGGACAGAGAGACCCAGTACTTC,CATSPSSRDRETQYF
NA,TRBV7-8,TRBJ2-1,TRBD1,TGTGCCAGCAGCACTCCCGGGACAGCAAAAAATGAGCAGTTCTTC,CASSTPGTAKNEQFF
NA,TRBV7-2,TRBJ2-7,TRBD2,TGTGCCAGCAGCTTAGCGCCGACTAGCGGGGACGAGCAGTACTTC,CASSLAPTSGDEQYF
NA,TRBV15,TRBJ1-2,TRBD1,TGTGCCACCAGCAGAGACCTACTGACAGGGCCGAACTATGGCTACACCTTC,CATSRDLLTGPNYGYTF
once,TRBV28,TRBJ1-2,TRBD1,TGTGCCAGCAGTTTCGGGACAGGGAATGGCTACACCTTC,CASSFGTGNGYTF
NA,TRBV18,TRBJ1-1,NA,TGTGCCAGCTCGCAAGATTATGGGGGAATGGAAGCTTTCTTT,CASSQDYGGMEAFF
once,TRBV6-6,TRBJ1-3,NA,TGTGCCAGCATTGGGATCTCGGTTTTAAACACCATATATTTT,CASIGISVLNTIYF
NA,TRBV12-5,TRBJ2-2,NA,TGTGCTAGTGGTTTTTTGCCTACGAACACCGGGGAGCTGTTTTTT,CASGFLPTNTGELFF
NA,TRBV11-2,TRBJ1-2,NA,TGTGCCAGCAGCTGGGGTCCTTCATCCAACCATGGCTACACCTTC,CASSWGPSSNHGYTF
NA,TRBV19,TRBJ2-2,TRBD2,TGTGCCAGTAGTCGAGCGACTAGCGGGAGACCCGGGGAGCTGTTTTTT,CASSRATSGRPGELFF
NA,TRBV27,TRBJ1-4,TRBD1,TGTGCCAGCAGTTCGACCCGGACAGGGGATGAAAAACTGTTTTTT,CASSSTRTGDEKLFF
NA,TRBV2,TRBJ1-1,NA,TGTGCCAGCAGATGGACAGAAGGAAACACTGAAGCTTTCTTT,CASRWTEGNTEAFF
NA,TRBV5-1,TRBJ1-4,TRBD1,TGCGCCAGCAGCTACGGACAGGGGAGGGGTGAAAAACTGTTTTTT,CASSYGQGRGEKLFF
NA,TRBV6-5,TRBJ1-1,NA,TGTGCCAGCAGTTACACCTTTGGGACTGAAGCTTTCTTT,CASSYTFGTEAFF